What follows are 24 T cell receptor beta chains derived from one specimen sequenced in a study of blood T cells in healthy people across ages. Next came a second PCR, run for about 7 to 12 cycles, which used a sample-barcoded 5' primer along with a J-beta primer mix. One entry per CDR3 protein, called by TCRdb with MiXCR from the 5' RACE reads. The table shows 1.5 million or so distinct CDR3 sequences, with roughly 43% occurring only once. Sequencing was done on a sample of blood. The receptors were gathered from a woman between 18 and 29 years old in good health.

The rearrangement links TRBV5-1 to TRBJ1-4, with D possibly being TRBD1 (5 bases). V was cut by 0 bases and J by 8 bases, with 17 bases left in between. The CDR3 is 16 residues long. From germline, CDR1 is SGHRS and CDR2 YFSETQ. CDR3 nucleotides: TGCGCCAGCAGCTTGGCCCCCGTGACTGGGGACGAAAAACTGTTTTTT. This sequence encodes CASSLAPVTGDEKLFF.

In DNA form, the CDR3 reads TGCGCCAGCAGCCGCCAGGGAGGTTTTAACACTGAAGCTTTCTTT. This encodes CASSRQGGFNTEAFF. The chain employs TRBV4-3 and TRBJ1-1; maybe TRBD1 (5 bases). The CDR3 has 15 residues. V dropped 4 bases and J dropped 2 bases, with 14 bases sitting between them. CDR1 and CDR2 from the germline V gene are LGHNA and YSLEER.

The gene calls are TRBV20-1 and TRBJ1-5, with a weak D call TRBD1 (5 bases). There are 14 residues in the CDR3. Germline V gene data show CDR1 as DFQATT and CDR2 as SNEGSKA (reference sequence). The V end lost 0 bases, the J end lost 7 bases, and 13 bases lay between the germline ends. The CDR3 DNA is TGCAGTGCTAGAGAAGGGTGGGGGTCCCAGCCCCAGCATTTT. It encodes CSAREGWGSQPQHF.

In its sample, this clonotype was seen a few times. The CDR3 DNA sequence: TGTGCCAGCAGTTTATACAAGGGGGAGGAGACCCAGTACTTC. It yields the protein CASSLYKGEETQYF. The V and J genes are TRBV27 and TRBJ2-5, with a possible D match to TRBD1 (6 bases). The germline V gene encodes CDR1 MNHEY and CDR2 SMNVEV (reference sequence). This CDR3 is 14 amino acids long. The V end was cut by 1 base, the J end by 5 bases, with 11 bases between.

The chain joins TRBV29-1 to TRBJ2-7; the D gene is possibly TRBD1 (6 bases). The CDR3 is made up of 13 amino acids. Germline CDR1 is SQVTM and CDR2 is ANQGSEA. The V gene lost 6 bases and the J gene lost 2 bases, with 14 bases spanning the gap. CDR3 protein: CSVQDRRTYEQYF. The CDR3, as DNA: TGCAGCGTCCAAGACAGGAGGACCTACGAGCAGTACTTC.

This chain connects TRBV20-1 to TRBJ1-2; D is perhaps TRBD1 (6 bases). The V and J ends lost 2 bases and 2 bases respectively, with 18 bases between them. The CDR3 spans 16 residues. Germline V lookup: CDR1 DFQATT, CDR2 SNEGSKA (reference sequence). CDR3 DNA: TGCAGTGCTAGACTCTACCATACACAGGGCAACTATGGCTACACCTTC. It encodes CSARLYHTQGNYGYTF.

In DNA form, the CDR3 reads TGCAGTGCTAGAGATCCCCGGACAGGAGCTAACTATGGCTACACCTTC. Its translation: CSARDPRTGANYGYTF. The V gene is TRBV20-1, the J gene TRBJ1-2; 7 positions agree with TRBD1. The CDR3 totals 16 residues. Germline CDR1 and CDR2: DFQATT and SNEGSKA (reference sequence). V shed 0 bases and J 0 bases; nucleotides not matched to a gene: 7.

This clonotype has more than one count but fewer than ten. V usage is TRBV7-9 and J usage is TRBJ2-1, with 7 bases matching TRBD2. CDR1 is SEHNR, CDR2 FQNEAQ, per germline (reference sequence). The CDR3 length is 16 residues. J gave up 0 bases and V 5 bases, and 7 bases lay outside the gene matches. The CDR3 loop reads CASSPRLANSYNEQFF. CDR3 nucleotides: TGTGCCAGCAGCCCCAGACTAGCAAACTCCTACAATGAGCAGTTCTTC.

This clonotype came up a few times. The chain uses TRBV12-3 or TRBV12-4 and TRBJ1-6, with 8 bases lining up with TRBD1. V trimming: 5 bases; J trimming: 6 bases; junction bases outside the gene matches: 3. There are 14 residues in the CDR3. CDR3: CASSADRGNSPLHF. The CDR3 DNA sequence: TGTGCCAGCAGTGCTGACAGGGGTAATTCACCCCTCCACTTT.

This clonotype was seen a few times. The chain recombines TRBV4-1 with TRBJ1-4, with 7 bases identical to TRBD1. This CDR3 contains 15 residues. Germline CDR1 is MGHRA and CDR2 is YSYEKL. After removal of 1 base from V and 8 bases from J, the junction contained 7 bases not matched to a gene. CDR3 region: CASSQAQGRREKLFF. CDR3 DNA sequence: TGCGCCAGCAGCCAAGCACAGGGGAGGAGAGAAAAACTGTTTTTT.

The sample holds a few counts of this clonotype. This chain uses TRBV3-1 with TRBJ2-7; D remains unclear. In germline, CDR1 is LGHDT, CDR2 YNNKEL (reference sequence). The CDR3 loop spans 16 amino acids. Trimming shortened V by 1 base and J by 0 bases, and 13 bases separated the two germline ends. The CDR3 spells CASSQGNYRFSYEQYF. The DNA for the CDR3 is TGTGCCAGCAGCCAAGGGAATTACAGATTCTCCTACGAGCAGTACTTC.

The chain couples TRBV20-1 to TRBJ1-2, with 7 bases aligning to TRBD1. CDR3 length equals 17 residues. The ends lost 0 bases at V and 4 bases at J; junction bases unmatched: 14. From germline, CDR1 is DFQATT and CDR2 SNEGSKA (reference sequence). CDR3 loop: CSARDIGGTGDRYGYTF. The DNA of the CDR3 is TGCAGTGCTAGAGATATTGGGGGAACAGGGGATCGCTATGGCTACACCTTC.

CDR3 DNA: TGCAGTGCACCACCGGGGGGAACTAGCACAGATACGCAGTATTTT. This gives the protein CSAPPGGTSTDTQYF. The V gene is TRBV20-1, the J gene TRBJ2-3, with TRBD2 matching over 7 bases. Trimming removed 6 bases from V and 0 bases from J; junction bases left unmatched: 9. The length of the CDR3 is 15 residues. Looked up from germline, CDR1 is DFQATT and CDR2 is SNEGSKA (reference sequence).

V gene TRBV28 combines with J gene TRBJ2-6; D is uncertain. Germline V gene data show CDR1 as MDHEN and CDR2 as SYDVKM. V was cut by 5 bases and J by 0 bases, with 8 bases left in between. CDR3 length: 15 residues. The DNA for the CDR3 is TGTGCCAGCAGTACCCATTCCTCTGGGGCCAACGTCCTGACTTTC. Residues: CASSTHSSGANVLTF.

The CDR3 nucleotides are TGCGCCAGCAGCTTGGGCGGGATCCGACAAGAGACCCAGTACTTC. Amino acids: CASSLGGIRQETQYF. The V gene is TRBV5-1, the J gene TRBJ2-5; the D gene is possibly TRBD2 (6 bases). Germline CDR1 and CDR2: SGHRS and YFSETQ. The V end was cut by 0 bases, the J end by 2 bases, with 11 bases between. The CDR3 is 15 amino acids.

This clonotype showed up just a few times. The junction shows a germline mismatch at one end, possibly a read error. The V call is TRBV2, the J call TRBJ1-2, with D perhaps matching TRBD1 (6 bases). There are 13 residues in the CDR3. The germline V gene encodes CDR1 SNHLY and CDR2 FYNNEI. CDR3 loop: CASREGQSYGYTF. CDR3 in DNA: TGTGCCAGCAGGGAAGGACAGTCGTATGGCTACACCTTC. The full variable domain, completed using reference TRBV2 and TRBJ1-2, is EPEVTQTPSHQVTQMGQEVILRCVPISNHLYFYWYRQILGQKVEFLVSFYNNEISEKSEIFDDQFSVERPDGSNFTLKIRSTKLEDSAMYFCASREGQSYGYTFGSGTRLTVV.

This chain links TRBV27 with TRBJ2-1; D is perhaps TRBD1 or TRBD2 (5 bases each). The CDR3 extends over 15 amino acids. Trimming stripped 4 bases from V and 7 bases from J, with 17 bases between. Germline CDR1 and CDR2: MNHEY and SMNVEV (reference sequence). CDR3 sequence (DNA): TGTGCCAGCAGTTCACCGGGACCATTAGTAAATGAGCAGTTCTTC. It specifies CASSSPGPLVNEQFF.

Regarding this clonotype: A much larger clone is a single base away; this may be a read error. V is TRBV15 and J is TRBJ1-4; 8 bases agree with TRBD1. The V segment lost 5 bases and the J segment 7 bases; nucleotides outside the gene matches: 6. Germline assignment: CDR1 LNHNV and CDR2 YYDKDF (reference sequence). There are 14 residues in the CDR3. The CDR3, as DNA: TGTGCCACCAGCCCCAACAGGGGGAGTGAAAAACTGTTTTTT. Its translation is CATSPNRGSEKLFF.

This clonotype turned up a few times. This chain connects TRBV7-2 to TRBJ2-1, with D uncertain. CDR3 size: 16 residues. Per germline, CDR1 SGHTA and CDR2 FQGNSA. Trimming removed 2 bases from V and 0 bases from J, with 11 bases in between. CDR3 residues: CASSLLAATSYNEQFF. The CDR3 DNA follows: TGTGCCAGCAGCTTATTGGCGGCGACCTCCTACAATGAGCAGTTCTTC.

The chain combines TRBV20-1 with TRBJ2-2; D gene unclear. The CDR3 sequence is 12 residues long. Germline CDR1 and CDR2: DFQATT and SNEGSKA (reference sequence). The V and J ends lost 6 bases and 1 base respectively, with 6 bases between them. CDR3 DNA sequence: TGCAGTGCATGCGGGAACACCGGGGAGCTGTTTTTT. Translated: CSACGNTGELFF.

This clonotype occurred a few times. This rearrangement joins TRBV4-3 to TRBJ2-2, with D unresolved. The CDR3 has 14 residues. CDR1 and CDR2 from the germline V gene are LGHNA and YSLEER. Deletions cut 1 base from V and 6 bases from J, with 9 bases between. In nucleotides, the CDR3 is TGCGCCAGCAGCCAAGCGCCCGTCTCCGGGGAGCTGTTTTTT. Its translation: CASSQAPVSGELFF.

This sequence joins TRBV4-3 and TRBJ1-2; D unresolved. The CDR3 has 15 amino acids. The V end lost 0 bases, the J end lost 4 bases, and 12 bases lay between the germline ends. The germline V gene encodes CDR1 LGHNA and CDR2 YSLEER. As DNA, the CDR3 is TGCGCCAGCAGCCAAGAGGGCAGCCTGGGCTATGGCTACACCTTC. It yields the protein CASSQEGSLGYGYTF.

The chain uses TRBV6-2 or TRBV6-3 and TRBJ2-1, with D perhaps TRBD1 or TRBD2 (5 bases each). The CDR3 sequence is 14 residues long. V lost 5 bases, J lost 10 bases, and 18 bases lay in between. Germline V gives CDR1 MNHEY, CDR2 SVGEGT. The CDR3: CASSMDGTSYEQFF. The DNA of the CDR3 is TGTGCCAGCAGTATGGACGGGACCTCCTACGAGCAGTTCTTC.

CDR3 amino acids: CASSHRGQGGNIQYF. The CDR3 DNA reads TGTGCCAGCAGCCACAGAGGACAGGGTGGAAACATTCAGTACTTC. This rearrangement joins TRBV11-3 to TRBJ2-4; 8 positions match TRBD1. Germline trimming cut 5 bases from V and 6 bases from J; bases unmatched to any gene: 9. Germline V lookup: CDR1 SGHNT, CDR2 YENEEA. The CDR3 length is 15 residues. The entire variable domain, with the rest obtained from reference TRBV11-3 and TRBJ2-4, is as follows: EAGVVQSPRYKIIEKKQPVAFWCNPISGHNTLYWYLQNLGQGPELLIRYENEEAVDDSQLPKDRFSAERLKGVDSTLKIQPAELGDSAVYLCASSHRGQGGNIQYFGAGTRLSVL.